The subject of this entry is one TCR beta chain. Original methodology: Cell counts per sample came from amplifying reference gene primers. Assay used: immunoSEQ multiplex PCR; TCRdb lists only in-frame clones, some missing. Clone size and V and J calls were adopted from that table, with D and trimming inferred from the DNA. The profile covers under 250,000 clones, with 83% appearing a single time and roughly 2.5% taken by the ten largest. The source of the sample is a study of blood T cell repertoires in COVID-19. Whole-study context: Some COVID-19 samples were acute and others convalescent; all came from the United States, Italy and Spain. The analysed material was cDNA or gDNA that came from T cells, B-cell-depleted T cells, or PBMCs.

The CDR3 consists of 16 residues. Germline CDR1 is SGHDT and CDR2 is YYEEEE. V was clipped by 4 bases and J by 2 bases, with 18 bases between them. What was sequenced was peripheral blood. The V call is TRBV5-6, the J call TRBJ2-5, with D tentatively TRBD1 (6 bases). The sequence was obtained from a woman between 40 and 55 years old with active or convalescent COVID-19. The CDR3 here is CASSAPGVLRQETQYF. CDR3 bases: TGTGCCAGCAGCGCCCCAGGGGTTTTGAGGCAAGAGACCCAGTACTTC.